This T cell receptor beta chain was recovered during a study of T cells after yellow fever vaccination (dated by TCRdb to the late 2010s). With regard to the full study: Libraries from fractions with low cell numbers were prepared with the SMART-Seq v4 Ultra Low Input RNA kit. To follow T-cell clones before and after both primary and booster YFV17D yellow fever vaccination, bulk TCR alpha and beta repertoires underwent longitudinal sequencing. Two healthy male donors, one aged 18 to 30 and one aged 30 to 40 years, were included in the cohort. Blood was drawn at multiple timepoints before and after primary and secondary immunization, with bulk PBMC replicates and cell subsets isolated. The full study reports these points: A small share of clonotypes occurred in both CD4 and CD8 compartments, likely arising from convergent recombination. Computational filtering was needed because FACS-sorted repertoires could contain abundant contaminating clonotypes from the bulk population. Because the study included only a couple of donors, the extent to which the findings can be generalized is limited. Most clones expanded after primary vaccination were re-detected after the booster (96% of CD4 and roughly 87% of CD8), suggesting broad memory maintenance. The secondary T-cell response was found to be weaker but faster than the primary response, with a peak reached on day 5 rather than on day 15.

There are a few counts of this clonotype. Its cognate antigen has yet to be identified. Per-base quality was not reported, and no clone a single base away is much larger than it. TCR cDNA was synthesized by 5'RACE template switching, through which a universal primer site and unique molecular identifiers were introduced. cDNA synthesis was primed from both the TCR alpha and TCR beta constant segments. Library amplification involved two PCR steps, and the second step added sample barcodes and sequencing adapters. Libraries were sequenced on Illumina HiSeq 2500 (2x100 bp) or NovaSeq (2x150 bp). The paper's data handling went like this. Demultiplexing of reads and collapsing into UMI consensus sequences were performed with MIGEC, and V(D)J alignment was carried out with MiXCR. Clonotypes responding to the vaccine were identified with edgeR on replicate PBMC samples, with the criteria of FDR below 0.01 and a log2 fold change above 5 up to day 15. Bulk clonotypes were assigned CD4 or CD8 identity according to which sequenced CD4 or CD8 repertoire held them at higher abundance. TCRdb reworked the public reads: Q25 trimming with fastp, MiXCR clone assembly, productive beta chains retained. Rows are unified per CDR3 protein, each entry keeping the most common DNA and genes. The V and J calls were determined by TCRdb, not by the authors. Within this sample are 200,000 or so distinct CDR3 sequences, with roughly 6.2% of them counted one time only. The ten largest clones represent roughly 1% of the sample.

The germline V gene specifies MNHEY as CDR1 and SVGEGT as CDR2. V loses 5 bases at its end and J loses 4 bases; junction bases beyond the gene matches: 7. The CDR3 starts with the cysteine, ends with the phenylalanine, and has 14 residues. The read is trimmed to its CDR3 DNA, 42 bases read in frame from base 1. What the treatment or condition label conveys for this sample: live attenuated yellow fever vaccine strain. PBMCs were isolated from peripheral blood using a standard Ficoll-Paque protocol. Dynabeads CD4 and CD8 positive selection kits were used to isolate the CD4 and CD8 T-cell fractions. RNA was extracted with TriZol from bulk PBMCs, CD4 and CD8 fractions, and dextramer-positive and dextramer-negative fractions.

Recombination linked TRBV6-2 or TRBV6-3 to TRBJ1-2; 7 bases in the junction line up with TRBD1. This receptor was taken from a man aged 25-40 years who received the YFV17D yellow fever vaccine. The sequences come from CD4+ T cells sorted from PBMCs, collected on the day of the yellow fever booster vaccination. The CDR3 here reads CASSKQGPSYGYTF. The DNA is as follows: TGTGCCAGCAGTAAACAGGGGCCTTCCTATGGCTACACCTTC.